A selection of T cell receptor beta chains follows, all from one sample in a study of T cell responses to AZD1222 COVID-19 vaccine. Generated by immunoSEQ multiplex PCR, the TCRdb table keeps only in-frame clones and is missing some. Of over 110,000 clones in the sample, about nine tenths were seen once. Specimen: peripheral blood, collected 28 days after the second AZD1222 dose. The source of these receptors is an adult who received the AZD1222 COVID-19 vaccine. The CDR3 runs from the conserved cysteine through the conserved F or W. The order of the fields is clone size, J gene, D gene, V gene, CDR3 protein, CDR3 DNA. The D gene is left open where the match is weak. Clone sizes are given selectively: once, few, many, or a class where the clone is expanded.

size: .; J: TRBJ2-2; D: TRBD1; V: TRBV11-2; CDR3: CASSLFRTGWNTGELFF; DNA: TGTGCCAGCAGCTTATTCAGGACAGGGTGGAACACCGGGGAGCTGTTTTTT
size: once; J: TRBJ1-2; D: TRBD1; V: TRBV5-4; CDR3: CASTPGQGMGGYTF; DNA: TGTGCCAGCACCCCGGGACAGGGGATGGGTGGCTACACCTTC
size: .; J: TRBJ1-2; D: .; V: TRBV12-3/TRBV12-4; CDR3: CASTQQNNYGYTF; DNA: TGTGCCAGCACTCAGCAGAACAACTATGGCTACACCTTC
size: .; J: TRBJ1-5; D: TRBD1; V: TRBV2; CDR3: CASSMGQASNQPQHF; DNA: TGTGCCAGCAGCATGGGACAGGCTAGCAATCAGCCCCAGCATTTT
size: .; J: TRBJ1-4; D: .; V: TRBV10-3; CDR3: CAISDRATNEKLFF; DNA: TGTGCCATCAGTGACCGGGCAACTAATGAAAAACTGTTTTTT
size: .; J: TRBJ2-2; D: TRBD2; V: TRBV27; CDR3: CASSSLAAGTGELFF; DNA: TGTGCCAGCAGTTCACTAGCGGCGGGAACCGGGGAGCTGTTTTTT
size: .; J: TRBJ2-1; D: .; V: TRBV7-2; CDR3: CASSQDGSSYNEQFF; DNA: TGTGCCAGCAGCCAGGACGGTAGCTCCTACAATGAGCAGTTCTTC
size: .; J: TRBJ2-6; D: .; V: TRBV28; CDR3: CASSSGDSSGANVLTF; DNA: TGTGCCAGCAGTTCGGGGGACAGTTCTGGGGCCAACGTCCTGACTTTC
size: once; J: TRBJ1-2; D: .; V: TRBV15; CDR3: CATSRVQGNYGYTF; DNA: TGTGCCACCAGCAGGGTTCAGGGAAACTATGGCTACACCTTC
size: .; J: TRBJ2-7; D: TRBD1; V: TRBV27; CDR3: CASSRQGAMYEQYF; DNA: TGTGCCAGCAGCCGACAGGGGGCAATGTACGAGCAGTACTTC
size: .; J: TRBJ1-1; D: .; V: TRBV18; CDR3: CASSPPVPGPTEAFF; DNA: TGTGCCAGCTCACCACCGGTTCCTGGGCCCACTGAAGCTTTCTTT
size: once; J: TRBJ1-6; D: .; V: TRBV6-5; CDR3: CASSYEVSYNSPLHF; DNA: TGTGCCAGCAGTTACGAGGTCTCCTATAATTCACCCCTCCACTTT
size: .; J: TRBJ1-1; D: TRBD1; V: TRBV6-1; CDR3: CASSEATGGLYAFF; DNA: TGTGCCAGCAGTGAAGCAACAGGGGGTTTGTATGCTTTCTTT
size: .; J: TRBJ1-6; D: .; V: TRBV6-1; CDR3: CASSEGGQKSSSPLHF; DNA: TGTGCCAGCAGTGAAGGAGGGCAAAAATCGAGTTCACCCCTCCACTTT
size: .; J: TRBJ1-2; D: .; V: TRBV19; CDR3: CASSGQGGYGYTF; DNA: TGTGCCAGTAGTGGCCAGGGCGGCTATGGCTACACCTTC